This T cell receptor (beta chain) stems from a study of T cells expressing NK-cell markers. Germline V CDR1 and CDR2: SGHTA, FQGNSA. The CDR3 sequence is 15 residues long. TCRdb re-called the 5' RACE reads and gives one entry per CDR3 protein, without DNA. Reported are about 540,000 distinct CDR3 sequences; the ten largest clones contain roughly 3.5%. The chain uses TRBV7-2 and TRBJ1-6. The sample taken for sequencing was blood T cells: a sorted CD56 or NKG2C T cell subset, CD4+ or CD8+ T cells, or bulk PBMC T cells (not recorded which). The source of this sequence is a man aged 18 to 35 in good health. This chain's CDR3 is CASSLGRGAPPPLHF. The complete variable domain, with remaining parts taken from reference TRBV7-2 and TRBJ1-6, reads GAGVSQSPSNKVTEKGKDVELRCDPISGHTALYWYRQSLGQGLEFLIYFQGNSAPDKSGLPSDRFSAERTGGSVSTLTIQRTQQEDSAVYLCASSLGRGAPPPLHFGNGTRLTVT.